This T cell receptor beta chain was found in a study of early T cells in non-severe SARS-CoV-2 infection. Study-level background: The input, bulk RNA from unsorted whole blood, was sequenced, and chains were unpaired.

The CDR3 runs to 14 residues. The V end lost 6 bases, the J end lost 1 base, and 10 bases lay between the germline ends. The germline CDR1 and CDR2 sequences are MNHNS and SASEGT. Ten or more counts support this clonotype. The protocol attached unique molecular identifiers to individual cDNA molecules. TCRdb processed the 5' RACE reads anew with MiXCR; each CDR3 protein has one entry. The sample lists about 34,000 distinct CDR3 sequences, about 6.5% occurring once. The TCR sequence derives from an adult who was a healthcare worker with PCR-confirmed SARS-CoV-2 infection or an uninfected control (not recorded which). The chain is built from TRBV6-1 and TRBJ1-5; D not resolved. Sequenced material: whole blood. CDR3 loop: CASSTFASNQPQHF. CDR3 DNA: TGTGCCAGCAGCACTTTCGCAAGCAATCAGCCCCAGCATTTT.